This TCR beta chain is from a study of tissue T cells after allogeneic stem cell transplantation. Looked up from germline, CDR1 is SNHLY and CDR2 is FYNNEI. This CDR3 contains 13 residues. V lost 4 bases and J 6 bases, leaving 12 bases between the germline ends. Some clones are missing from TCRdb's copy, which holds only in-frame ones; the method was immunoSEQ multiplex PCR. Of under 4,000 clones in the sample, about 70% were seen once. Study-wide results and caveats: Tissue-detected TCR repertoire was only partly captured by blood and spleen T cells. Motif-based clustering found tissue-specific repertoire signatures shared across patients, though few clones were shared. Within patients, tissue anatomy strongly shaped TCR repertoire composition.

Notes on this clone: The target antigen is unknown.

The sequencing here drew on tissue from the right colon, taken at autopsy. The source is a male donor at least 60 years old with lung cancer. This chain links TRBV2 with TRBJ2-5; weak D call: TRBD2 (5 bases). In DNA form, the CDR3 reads TGTGCCAGCAGTGGGCAGGTAGCGCAGACCCAGTACTTC. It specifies CASSGQVAQTQYF.